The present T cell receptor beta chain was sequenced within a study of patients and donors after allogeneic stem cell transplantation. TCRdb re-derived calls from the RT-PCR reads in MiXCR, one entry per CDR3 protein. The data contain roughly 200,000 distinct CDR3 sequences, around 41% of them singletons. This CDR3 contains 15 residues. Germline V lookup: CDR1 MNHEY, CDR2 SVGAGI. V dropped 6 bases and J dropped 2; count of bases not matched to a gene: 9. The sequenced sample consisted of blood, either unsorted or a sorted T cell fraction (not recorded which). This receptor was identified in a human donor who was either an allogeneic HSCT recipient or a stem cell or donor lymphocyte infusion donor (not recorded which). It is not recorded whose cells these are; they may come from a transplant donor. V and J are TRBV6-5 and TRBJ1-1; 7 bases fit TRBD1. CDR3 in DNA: TGTGCCAGCAGGGGACCCGGACAGGTCAACACTGAAGCTTTCTTT. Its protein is CASRGPGQVNTEAFF.